This T cell receptor (beta chain) came from a study of blood T cell repertoires in COVID-19. In the study overall: Spain, Italy and the United States supplied samples that represented acute and convalescent COVID-19. The cDNA or gDNA used as material had been derived from T cells, B-cell-depleted T cells, or PBMCs.

Original data processing: Nucleated cell counts were estimated from reference gene primer amplification. Libraries were prepared by immunoSEQ multiplex PCR; TCRdb keeps only in-frame clonotypes and omits some of them. V and J calls plus clone size are reproduced from that table; the DNA served to infer D and trimming. The sample lists 150,000 to 170,000 clones, approximately 85% occurring once. One Seattle source followed patients from active infection through their disease course. Sequenced: peripheral blood. The sequence was collected from a man aged 60 to 69 with COVID-19, enrolled during active disease.

The CDR3 DNA sequence: TGTGCCTGGAGGAAGACAGGGGCCGCAGATACGCAGTATTTT. It codes for CAWRKTGAADTQYF. This chain connects TRBV30 to TRBJ2-3; TRBD1 agrees at 8 bases. The V gene's germline CDR1 is GTSNPN and CDR2 SVGIG (reference sequence). V lost 3 bases, J lost 4 bases, and 6 bases stayed unmatched. The CDR3 runs 14 residues. Filled out from reference TRBV30 and TRBJ2-3, the complete variable domain reads SQTIHQWPATLVQPVGSPLSLECTVEGTSNPNLYWYRQAAGRGLQLLFYSVGIGQISSEVPQNLSASRPQDRQFILSSKKLLLSDSGFYLCAWRKTGAADTQYFGPGTRLTVL.